These 2 T cell receptor beta chains originate from one sample sequenced in a study of blood T cell repertoires in COVID-19. Generated by immunoSEQ multiplex PCR, the TCRdb table keeps only in-frame clones and is missing some. The sample consists of 350,000 to 400,000 clones, roughly nine tenths of them appearing once. Material: PBMCs or T cells enriched from blood (not recorded which). These receptor sequences come from a man younger than 30 who had recovered from COVID-19.

The V and J genes are TRBV28 and TRBJ1-2; D ambiguous. V gave up 7 bases and J gave up 8 bases, with 23 bases separating them. The CDR3 sequence is 15 residues long. Germline CDR1 reads MDHEN; CDR2 reads SYDVKM. The CDR3 reads CASKPLEAPQRGYTF. CDR3 nucleotide sequence: TGTGCCAGCAAGCCTTTGGAGGCACCCCAGCGGGGCTACACCTTC.

The V gene is TRBV4-3, the J gene TRBJ2-7, with TRBD1 matching over 11 bases. The J segment lost 3 bases and the V segment lost 0 bases, leaving 4 bases of the junction unmatched. Germline lookup yields CDR1 LGHNA and CDR2 YSLEER. The CDR3 runs 16 residues. This CDR3 reads CASSQEEGTGGYEQYF. The CDR3 DNA reads TGCGCCAGCAGCCAAGAGGAGGGGACAGGGGGCTACGAGCAGTACTTC.